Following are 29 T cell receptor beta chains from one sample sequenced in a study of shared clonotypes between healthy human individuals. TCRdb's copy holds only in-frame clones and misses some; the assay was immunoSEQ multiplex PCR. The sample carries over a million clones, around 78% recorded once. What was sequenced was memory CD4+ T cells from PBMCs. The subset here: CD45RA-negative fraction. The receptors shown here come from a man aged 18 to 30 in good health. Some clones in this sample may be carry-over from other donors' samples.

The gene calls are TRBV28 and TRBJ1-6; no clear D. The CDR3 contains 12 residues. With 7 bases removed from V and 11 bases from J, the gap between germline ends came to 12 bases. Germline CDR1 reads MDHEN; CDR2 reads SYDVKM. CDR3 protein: CASTKQRAPLHF. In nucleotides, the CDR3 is TGTGCCAGCACTAAACAACGTGCACCCCTCCACTTT.

CDR3 sequence (DNA): TGTGCCAGCAGCTCAAGACAGGGCGGCTATAGCAATCAGCCCCAGCATTTT. This sequence encodes CASSSRQGGYSNQPQHF. The chain joins TRBV7-8 to TRBJ1-5, with 7 bases identical to TRBD1. The junction had 9 bases not matched to a gene; V was cut back by 4 bases and J by 0 bases. The CDR3 extends over 17 amino acids. CDR1 is SGHVS and CDR2 is FQNEAQ in the germline V gene.

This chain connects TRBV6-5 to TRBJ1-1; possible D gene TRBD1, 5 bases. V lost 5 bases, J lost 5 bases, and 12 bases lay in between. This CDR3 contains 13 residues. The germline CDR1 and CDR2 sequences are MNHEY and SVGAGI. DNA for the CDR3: TGTGCCAGCAGTGCCTCGGGGGGGACTGAAGCTTTCTTT. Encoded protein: CASSASGGTEAFF.

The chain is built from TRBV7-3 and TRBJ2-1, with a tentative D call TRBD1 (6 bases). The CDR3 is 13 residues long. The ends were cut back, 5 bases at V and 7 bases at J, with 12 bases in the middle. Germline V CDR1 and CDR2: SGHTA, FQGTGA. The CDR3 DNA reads TGTGCCAGCAGCGCTTCCCAGGGGAATGAGCAGTTCTTC. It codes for CASSASQGNEQFF. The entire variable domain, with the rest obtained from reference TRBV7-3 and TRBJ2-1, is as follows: GAGVSQTPSNKVTEKGKYVELRCDPISGHTALYWYRQSLGQGPEFLIYFQGTGAADDSGLPNDRFFAVRPEGSVSTLKIQRTERGDSAVYLCASSASQGNEQFFGPGTRLTVL.

The CDR3 region is CASSQDRQYSYEQYF. As DNA, the CDR3 is TGTGCCAGCAGCCAAGATCGTCAGTACTCCTACGAGCAGTACTTC. The chain recombines TRBV4-2 with TRBJ2-7, with D hard to call. CDR3 length equals 15 residues. V was cut by 0 bases and J by 0 bases, with 9 bases left in between. Germline lookup yields CDR1 LGHNA and CDR2 YNFKEQ.

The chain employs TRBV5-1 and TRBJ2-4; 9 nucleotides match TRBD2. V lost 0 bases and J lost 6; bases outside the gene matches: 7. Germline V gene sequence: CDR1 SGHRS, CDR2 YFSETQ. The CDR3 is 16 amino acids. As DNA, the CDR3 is TGCGCCAGCAGCTTGGAGTCTAGCGGGATGGTAAACATTCAGTACTTC. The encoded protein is CASSLESSGMVNIQYF.

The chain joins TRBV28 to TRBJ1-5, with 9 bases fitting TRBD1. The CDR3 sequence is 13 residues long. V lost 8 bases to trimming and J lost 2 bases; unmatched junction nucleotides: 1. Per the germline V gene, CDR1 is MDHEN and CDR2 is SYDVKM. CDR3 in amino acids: CASRTGGNQPQHF. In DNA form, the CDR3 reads TGTGCCAGCCGGACAGGGGGCAATCAGCCCCAGCATTTT.

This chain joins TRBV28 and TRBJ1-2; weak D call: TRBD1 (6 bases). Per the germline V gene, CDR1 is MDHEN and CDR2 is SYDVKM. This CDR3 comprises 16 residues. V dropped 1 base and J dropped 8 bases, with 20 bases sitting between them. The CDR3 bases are TGTGCCAGCAGTTTATCGGGGGTGAACAGGGCAATGGGCTACACCTTC. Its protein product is CASSLSGVNRAMGYTF.

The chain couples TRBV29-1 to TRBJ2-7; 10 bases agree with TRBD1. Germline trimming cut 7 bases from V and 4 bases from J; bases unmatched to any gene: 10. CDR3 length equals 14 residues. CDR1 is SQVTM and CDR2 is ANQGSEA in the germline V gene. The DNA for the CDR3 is TGCAGCGCCTCTCTCGGACAGGGGGTTTACGAGCAGTACTTC. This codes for CSASLGQGVYEQYF.

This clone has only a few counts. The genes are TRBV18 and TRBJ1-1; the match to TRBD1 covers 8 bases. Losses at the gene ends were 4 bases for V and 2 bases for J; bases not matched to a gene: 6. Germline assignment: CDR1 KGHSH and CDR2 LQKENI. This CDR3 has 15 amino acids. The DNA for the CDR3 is TGTGCCAGCTCACAAAGGACAGGGTCAAACACTGAAGCTTTCTTT. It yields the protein CASSQRTGSNTEAFF.

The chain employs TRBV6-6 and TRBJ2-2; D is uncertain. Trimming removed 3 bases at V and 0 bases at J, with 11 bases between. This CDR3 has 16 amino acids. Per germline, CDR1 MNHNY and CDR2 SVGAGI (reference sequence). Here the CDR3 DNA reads TGTGCCAGCAGTTATTGGCAGGTCGCGAACACCGGGGAGCTGTTTTTT. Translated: CASSYWQVANTGELFF.

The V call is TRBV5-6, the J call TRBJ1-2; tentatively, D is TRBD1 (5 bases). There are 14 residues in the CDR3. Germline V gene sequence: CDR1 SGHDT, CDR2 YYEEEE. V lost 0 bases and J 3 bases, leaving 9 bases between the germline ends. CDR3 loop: CASSLGLGDYGYTF. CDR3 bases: TGTGCCAGCAGCTTGGGACTGGGGGACTATGGCTACACCTTC. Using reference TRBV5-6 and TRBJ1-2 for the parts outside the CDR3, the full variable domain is DAGVTQSPTHLIKTRGQQVTLRCSPKSGHDTVSWYQQALGQGPQFIFQYYEEEERQRGNFPDRFSGHQFPNYSSELNVNALLLGDSALYLCASSLGLGDYGYTFGSGTRLTVV.

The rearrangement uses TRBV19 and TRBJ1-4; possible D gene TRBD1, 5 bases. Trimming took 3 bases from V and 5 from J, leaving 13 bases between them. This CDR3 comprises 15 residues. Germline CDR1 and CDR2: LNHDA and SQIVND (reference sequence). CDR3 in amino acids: CASSIGGAGNEKLFF. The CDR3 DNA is TGTGCCAGTAGTATTGGGGGAGCGGGAAATGAAAAACTGTTTTTT.

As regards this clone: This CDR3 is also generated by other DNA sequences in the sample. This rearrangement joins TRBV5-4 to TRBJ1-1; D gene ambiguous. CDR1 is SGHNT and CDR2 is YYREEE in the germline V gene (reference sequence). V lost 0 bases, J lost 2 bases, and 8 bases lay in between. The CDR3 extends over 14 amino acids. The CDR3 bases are TGTGCCAGCAGCTTGGTTGGCGGAAACACTGAAGCTTTCTTT. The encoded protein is CASSLVGGNTEAFF. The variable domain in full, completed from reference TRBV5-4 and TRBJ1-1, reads ETGVTQSPTHLIKTRGQQVTLRCSSQSGHNTVSWYQQALGQGPQFIFQYYREEENGRGNFPPRFSGLQFPNYSSELNVNALELDDSALYLCASSLVGGNTEAFFGQGTRLTVV.

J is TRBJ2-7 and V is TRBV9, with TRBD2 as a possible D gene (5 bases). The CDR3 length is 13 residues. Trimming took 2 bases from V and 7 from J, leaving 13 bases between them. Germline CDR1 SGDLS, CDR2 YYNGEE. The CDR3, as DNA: TGTGCCAGCAGCGTTTCACACTCGGGAGAGCAGTACTTC. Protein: CASSVSHSGEQYF. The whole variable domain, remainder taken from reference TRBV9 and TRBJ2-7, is DSGVTQTPKHLITATGQRVTLRCSPRSGDLSVYWYQQSLDQGLQFLIQYYNGEERAKGNILERFSAQQFPDLHSELNLSSLELGDSALYFCASSVSHSGEQYFGPGTRLTVT.

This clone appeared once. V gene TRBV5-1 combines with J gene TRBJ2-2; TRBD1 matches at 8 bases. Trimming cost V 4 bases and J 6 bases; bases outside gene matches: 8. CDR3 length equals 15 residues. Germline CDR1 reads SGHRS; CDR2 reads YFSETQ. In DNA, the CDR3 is TGCGCCAGCAGCGCGGACAGGGTTGGGGCCGGGGAGCTGTTTTTT. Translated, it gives CASSADRVGAGELFF. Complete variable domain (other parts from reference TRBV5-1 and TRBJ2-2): KAGVTQTPRYLIKTRGQQVTLSCSPISGHRSVSWYQQTPGQGLQFLFEYFSETQRNKGNFPGRFSGRQFSNSRSEMNVSTLELGDSALYLCASSADRVGAGELFFGEGSRLTVL.

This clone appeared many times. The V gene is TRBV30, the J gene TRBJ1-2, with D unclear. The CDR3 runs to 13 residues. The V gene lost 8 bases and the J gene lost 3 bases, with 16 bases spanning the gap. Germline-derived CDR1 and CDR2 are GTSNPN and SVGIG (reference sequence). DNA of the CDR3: TGTGCCGCCTCCGGGTCAAAAGACTATGGCTACACCTTC. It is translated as CAASGSKDYGYTF.

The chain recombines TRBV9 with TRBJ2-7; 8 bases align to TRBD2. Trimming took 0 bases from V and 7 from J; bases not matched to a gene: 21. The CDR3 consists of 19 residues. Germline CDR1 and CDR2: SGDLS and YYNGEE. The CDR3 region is CASSVESSGSSLRDVEQYF. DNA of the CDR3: TGTGCCAGCAGCGTAGAGTCGAGCGGGAGTTCCCTACGAGATGTGGAGCAGTACTTC.

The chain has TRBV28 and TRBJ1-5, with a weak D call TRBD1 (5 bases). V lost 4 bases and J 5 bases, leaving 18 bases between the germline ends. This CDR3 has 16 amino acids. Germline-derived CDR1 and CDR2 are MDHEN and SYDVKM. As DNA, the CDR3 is TGTGCCAGCAGTTCCACCCCCGGGACGCCATATCAGCCCCAGCATTTT. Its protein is CASSSTPGTPYQPQHF.

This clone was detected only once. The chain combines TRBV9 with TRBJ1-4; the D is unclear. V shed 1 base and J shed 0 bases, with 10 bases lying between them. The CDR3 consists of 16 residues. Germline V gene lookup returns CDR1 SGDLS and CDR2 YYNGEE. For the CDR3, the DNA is TGTGCCAGCAGCGTATTTGGAAGTGCAACTAATGAAAAACTGTTTTTT. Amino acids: CASSVFGSATNEKLFF.

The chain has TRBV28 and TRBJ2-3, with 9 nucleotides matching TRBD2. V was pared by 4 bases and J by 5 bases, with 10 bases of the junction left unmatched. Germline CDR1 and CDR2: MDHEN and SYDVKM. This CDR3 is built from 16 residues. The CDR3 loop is CASSSRLAAYQDTQYF. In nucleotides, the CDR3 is TGTGCCAGCAGTTCGCGACTAGCGGCATACCAAGATACGCAGTATTTT.

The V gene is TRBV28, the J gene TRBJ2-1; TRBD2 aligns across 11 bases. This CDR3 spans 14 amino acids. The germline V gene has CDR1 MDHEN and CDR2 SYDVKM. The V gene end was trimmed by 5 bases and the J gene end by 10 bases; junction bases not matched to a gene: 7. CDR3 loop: CASSTGTSGREQFF. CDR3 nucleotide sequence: TGTGCCAGCAGTACCGGGACTAGCGGCCGCGAGCAGTTCTTC.

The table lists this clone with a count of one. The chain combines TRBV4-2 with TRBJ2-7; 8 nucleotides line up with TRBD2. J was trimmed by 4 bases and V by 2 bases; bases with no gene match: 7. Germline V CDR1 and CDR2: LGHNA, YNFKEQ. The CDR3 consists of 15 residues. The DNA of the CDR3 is TGTGCCAGCAGCCAAACCGGGACTAGGGAATACGAGCAGTACTTC. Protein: CASSQTGTREYEQYF.

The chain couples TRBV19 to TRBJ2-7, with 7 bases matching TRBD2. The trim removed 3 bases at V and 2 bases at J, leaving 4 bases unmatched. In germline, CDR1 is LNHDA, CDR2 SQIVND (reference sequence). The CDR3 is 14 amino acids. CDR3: CASSITGGTYEQYF. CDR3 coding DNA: TGTGCCAGTAGTATTACCGGGGGGACCTACGAGCAGTACTTC. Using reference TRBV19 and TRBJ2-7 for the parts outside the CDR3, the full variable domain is DGGITQSPKYLFRKEGQNVTLSCEQNLNHDAMYWYRQDPGQGLRLIYYSQIVNDFQKGDIAEGYSVSREKKESFPLTVTSAQKNPTAFYLCASSITGGTYEQYFGPGTRLTVT.

The CDR3 DNA sequence: TGTGCCAGCAGCGTTCCGGGACCACCCTACAATGAGCAGTTCTTC. As protein: CASSVPGPPYNEQFF. This chain joins TRBV7-2 and TRBJ2-1; D is perhaps TRBD1 or TRBD2 (5 bases each). The CDR3 has 15 amino acids. The germline gives CDR1 SGHTA, CDR2 FQGNSA. Trimming shortened V by 5 bases and J by 2 bases, and 13 bases separated the two germline ends.

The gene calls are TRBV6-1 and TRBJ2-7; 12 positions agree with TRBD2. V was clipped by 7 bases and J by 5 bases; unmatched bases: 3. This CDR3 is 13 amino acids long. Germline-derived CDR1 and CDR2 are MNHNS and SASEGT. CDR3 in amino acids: CASKTSGGNEQYF. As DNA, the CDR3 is TGTGCCAGCAAAACTAGCGGGGGGAACGAGCAGTACTTC.

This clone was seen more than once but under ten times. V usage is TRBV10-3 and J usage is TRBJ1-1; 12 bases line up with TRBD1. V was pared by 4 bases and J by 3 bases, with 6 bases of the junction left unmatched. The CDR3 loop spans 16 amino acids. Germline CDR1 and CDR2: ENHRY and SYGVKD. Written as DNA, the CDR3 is TGTGCCATCAGTGGAGGGACAGGGGGCGCAGACACTGAAGCTTTCTTT. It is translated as CAISGGTGGADTEAFF.

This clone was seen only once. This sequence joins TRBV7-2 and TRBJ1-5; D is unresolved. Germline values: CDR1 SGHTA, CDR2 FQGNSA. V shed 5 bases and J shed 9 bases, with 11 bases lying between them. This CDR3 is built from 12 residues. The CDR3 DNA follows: TGTGCCAGCAGCGTCCTGGGCGGGCCCCAGCATTTT. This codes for CASSVLGGPQHF.

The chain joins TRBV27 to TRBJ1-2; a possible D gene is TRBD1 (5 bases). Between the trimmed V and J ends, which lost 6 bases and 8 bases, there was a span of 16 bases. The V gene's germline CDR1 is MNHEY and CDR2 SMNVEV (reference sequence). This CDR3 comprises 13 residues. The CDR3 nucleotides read TGTGCCAGCAGCCCGAGGGGTTCGAGCGGCTACACCTTC. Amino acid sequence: CASSPRGSSGYTF.